This passage covers 2 T cell receptor beta chains from one sample sequenced in a study of T-cell memory formation after mild COVID-19. TCRdb re-derived calls from the 5' RACE reads in MiXCR, one entry per CDR3 protein. Of roughly 280,000 distinct CDR3 sequences in the sample, approximately 8% were seen once. Specimen: PBMCs or a T cell subset sorted from them (not recorded which). Receptor source: a man younger than 35 who had mild COVID-19 (a few samples of this study predate the infection). Cell type and time point are not known.

This clonotype was seen more than once but under ten times. The gene calls are TRBV7-2 and TRBJ2-2, with 10 positions matching TRBD2. J gave up 4 bases and V 2 bases, and 4 bases lay outside the gene matches. Per the germline V gene, CDR1 is SGHTA and CDR2 is FQGNSA. The CDR3 covers 16 residues. CDR3 sequence reads: CASSLSLAGGTGELFF. In DNA, the CDR3 is TGTGCCAGCAGCTTATCTTTAGCGGGGGGCACCGGGGAGCTGTTTTTT.

The chain links TRBV5-6 to TRBJ2-1; possibly TRBD2 for D (6 bases). The CDR3 spans 15 residues. Germline assignment: CDR1 SGHDT and CDR2 YYEEEE. V dropped 3 bases and J dropped 4 bases, with 14 bases sitting between them. The CDR3 is CASSSRGWKYNEQFF. CDR3 DNA sequence: TGTGCCAGCAGCTCGCGGGGCTGGAAGTACAATGAGCAGTTCTTC.